Detailed here is one T cell receptor beta chain. This entry belongs to a study of T cell changes during pregnancy in multiple sclerosis. Germline V gene data show CDR1 as LNHDA and CDR2 as SQIVND (reference sequence). Germline trimming cut 3 bases from V and 6 bases from J; bases unmatched to any gene: 8. CDR3 length: 16 residues. The repertoire was sequenced with immunoSEQ multiplex PCR; TCRdb's copy has only in-frame clones and lacks some. The data contain 40,000 to 50,000 clones, 94% of them singletons. The genes are TRBV19 and TRBJ2-1, with 10 bases that match TRBD2. This receptor was taken from a female donor with multiple sclerosis, enrolled in a pregnancy study. The sequencing used CD8+ T cells from peripheral blood mononuclear cells, collected in the third trimester of pregnancy. CDR3 amino acids: CASSILTSGIGNEQFF. The CDR3 region has the DNA TGTGCCAGTAGTATTCTCACTAGCGGGATAGGCAATGAGCAGTTCTTC.